The 7 T cell receptor beta chains reported below all come from one sample, sequenced in a study of cytomegalovirus exposure and HLA in healthy donors. The PCR used 60 Vbeta and 13 Jbeta primers. Sequencing was performed with immunoSEQ multiplex PCR; in TCRdb, only in-frame clones are kept and a portion is missing. The profile shows about 60,000 clones, approximately 70% of them singletons. The sample consisted of PBMCs. These receptors were collected from a woman aged 55-69 years in good health and CMV-seropositive.

The V and J genes are TRBV5-4 and TRBJ2-1; maybe TRBD1 (6 bases). From germline, CDR1 is SGHNT and CDR2 YYREEE (reference sequence). V was clipped by 2 bases and J by 8 bases, with 17 bases between them. The CDR3 is 15 residues long. The CDR3 sequence: CASSLLPGTKDEQFF. The CDR3 region has the DNA TGTGCCAGCAGCTTACTACCCGGGACAAAGGATGAGCAGTTCTTC.

The chain combines TRBV6-6 with TRBJ1-5; D perhaps matches TRBD1 (5 bases). CDR1 and CDR2 from the germline V gene are MNHNY and SVGAGI (reference sequence). The CDR3 has 15 amino acids. V shed 0 bases and J shed 2 bases, with 8 bases lying between them. The CDR3: CASSYSTQGNQPQHF. DNA for the CDR3: TGTGCCAGCAGTTACTCGACACAGGGCAATCAGCCCCAGCATTTT.

A few counts support this clone. A far larger clone is only one base removed, so a read error is likely. The rearrangement joins TRBV5-4 to TRBJ1-2; the D is unclear. CDR3 size: 13 residues. The germline CDR1 and CDR2 sequences are SGHNT and YYREEE (reference sequence). CDR3 region: CVSSLKPNYGYTF. CDR3 sequence (DNA): TGTGTCAGCAGCTTGAAGCCTAACTATGGCTACACCTTC.

The J gene is TRBJ2-5, the V gene TRBV28; no reliable D call. The germline V gene has CDR1 MDHEN and CDR2 SYDVKM. The CDR3 spans 10 residues. The V end lost 8 bases, the J end lost 3 bases, and 4 bases lay between the germline ends. The chain's CDR3 is CASSEETQYF. CDR3 DNA sequence: TGTGCCAGCTCCGAAGAGACCCAGTACTTC.

This rearrangement joins TRBV30 to TRBJ1-2; tentatively, D is TRBD1 (5 bases). Germline-derived CDR1 and CDR2 are GTSNPN and SVGIG (reference sequence). The CDR3 contains 12 residues. V was pared by 2 bases and J by 8 bases, with 12 bases between. The CDR3 nucleotides read TGTGCCTGGAGTCCGACGACAGCGGGCTACACCTTC. Protein product: CAWSPTTAGYTF.

The V and J genes are TRBV18 and TRBJ1-4; a possible D gene is TRBD1 (5 bases). CDR1 KGHSH and CDR2 LQKENI come from the germline V gene. Deletions cut 3 bases from V and 7 bases from J, with 9 bases between. This CDR3 comprises 13 residues. The CDR3 protein is CASSPTESEKLFF. The CDR3 DNA follows: TGTGCCAGCTCACCGACAGAGAGTGAAAAACTGTTTTTT. The variable domain in full, with the rest retrieved from reference TRBV18 and TRBJ1-4, is NAGVMQNPRHLVRRRGQEARLRCSPMKGHSHVYWYRQLPEEGLKFMVYLQKENIIDESGMPKERFSAEFPKEGPSILRIQQVVRGDSAAYFCASSPTESEKLFFGSGTQLSVL.

The chain combines TRBV11-3 with TRBJ2-1; 8 bases match TRBD2. The CDR3 consists of 18 residues. V lost 0 bases, J lost 6 bases, and 13 bases stayed unmatched. Germline V gives CDR1 SGHNT, CDR2 YENEEA. CDR3 bases: TGTGCCAGCAGCTTAGAAATCCTGGGGAGCGGGGGCTTCAATGAGCAGTTCTTC. This sequence encodes CASSLEILGSGGFNEQFF. Combining the CDR3 with reference TRBV11-3 and TRBJ2-1 gives the whole variable domain EAGVVQSPRYKIIEKKQPVAFWCNPISGHNTLYWYLQNLGQGPELLIRYENEEAVDDSQLPKDRFSAERLKGVDSTLKIQPAELGDSAVYLCASSLEILGSGGFNEQFFGPGTRLTVL.